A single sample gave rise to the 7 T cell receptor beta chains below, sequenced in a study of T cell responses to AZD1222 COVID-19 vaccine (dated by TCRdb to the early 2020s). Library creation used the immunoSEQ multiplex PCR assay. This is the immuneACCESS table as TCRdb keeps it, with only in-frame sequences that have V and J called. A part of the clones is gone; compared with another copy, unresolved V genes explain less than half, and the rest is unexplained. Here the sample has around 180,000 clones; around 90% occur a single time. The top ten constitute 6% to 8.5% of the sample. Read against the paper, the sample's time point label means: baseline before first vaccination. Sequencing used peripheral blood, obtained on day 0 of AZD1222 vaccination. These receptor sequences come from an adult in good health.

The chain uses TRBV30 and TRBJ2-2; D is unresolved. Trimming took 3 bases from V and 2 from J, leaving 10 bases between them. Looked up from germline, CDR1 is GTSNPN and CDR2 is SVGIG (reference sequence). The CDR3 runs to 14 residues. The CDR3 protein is CAWSPQHNTGELFF. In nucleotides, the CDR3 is TGTGCCTGGAGCCCACAGCACAACACCGGGGAGCTGTTTTTT. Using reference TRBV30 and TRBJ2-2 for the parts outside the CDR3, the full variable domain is SQTIHQWPATLVQPVGSPLSLECTVEGTSNPNLYWYRQAAGRGLQLLFYSVGIGQISSEVPQNLSASRPQDRQFILSSKKLLLSDSGFYLCAWSPQHNTGELFFGEGSRLTVL.

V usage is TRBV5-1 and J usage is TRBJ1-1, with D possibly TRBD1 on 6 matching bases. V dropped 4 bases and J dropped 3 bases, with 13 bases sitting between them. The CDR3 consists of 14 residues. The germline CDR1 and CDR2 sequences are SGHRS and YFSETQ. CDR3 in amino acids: CASSLETGDTEAFF. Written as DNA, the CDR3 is TGCGCCAGCAGCCTGGAGACAGGTGACACTGAAGCTTTCTTT.

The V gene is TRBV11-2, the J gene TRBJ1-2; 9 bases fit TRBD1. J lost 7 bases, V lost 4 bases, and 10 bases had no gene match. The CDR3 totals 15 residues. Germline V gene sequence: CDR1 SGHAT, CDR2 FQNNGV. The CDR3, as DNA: TGTGCCAGCAGCTCGATACAGGGGGCTAGGTTTGGCTACACCTTC. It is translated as CASSSIQGARFGYTF.

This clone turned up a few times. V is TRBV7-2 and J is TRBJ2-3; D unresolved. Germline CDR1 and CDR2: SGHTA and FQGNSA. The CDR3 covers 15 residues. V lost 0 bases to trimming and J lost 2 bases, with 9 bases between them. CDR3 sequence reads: CASSLAARPTDTQYF. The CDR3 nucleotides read TGTGCCAGCAGCTTAGCGGCTCGCCCCACAGATACGCAGTATTTT.

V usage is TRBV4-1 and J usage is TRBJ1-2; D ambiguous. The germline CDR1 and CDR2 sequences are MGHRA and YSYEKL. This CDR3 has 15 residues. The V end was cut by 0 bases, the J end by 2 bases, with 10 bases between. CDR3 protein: CASSQDWAENYGYTF. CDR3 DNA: TGCGCCAGCAGCCAAGATTGGGCGGAAAACTATGGCTACACCTTC.

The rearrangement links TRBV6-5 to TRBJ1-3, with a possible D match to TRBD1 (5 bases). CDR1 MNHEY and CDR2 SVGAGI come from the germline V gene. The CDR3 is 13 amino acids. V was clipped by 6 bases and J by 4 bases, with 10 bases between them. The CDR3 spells CASRQVGGNTIYF. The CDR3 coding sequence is TGTGCCAGCAGACAGGTCGGGGGAAACACCATATATTTT.

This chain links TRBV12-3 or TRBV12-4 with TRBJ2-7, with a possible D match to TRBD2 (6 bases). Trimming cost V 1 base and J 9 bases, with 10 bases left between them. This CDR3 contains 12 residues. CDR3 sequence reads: CASSLESGGQYF. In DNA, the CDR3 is TGTGCCAGCAGTTTAGAGTCCGGGGGGCAGTACTTC.